This is a list of T cell receptor beta chains from one sample in a study of T cells after yellow fever vaccination. TCRdb ran MiXCR on the 5' RACE reads and lists one entry per CDR3 protein. The sample comprises about 260,000 distinct CDR3 sequences, over 10% of which are singletons, and approximately 0.49% rests with the top ten. This specimen was CD4+ T cells sorted from PBMCs, taken 45 days after the yellow fever booster vaccination. The receptors stem from a man under 40 who received the YFV17D yellow fever vaccine. The CDR3 runs from the conserved cysteine through the conserved F or W. Each record gives: clone size, D gene, CDR3 length, V gene, J gene, CDR3 protein, CDR3 DNA. A D gene is named only where the DNA matches it firmly. Size tells how often a clone was seen (once, few, many) or the class of an expanded clone, and some rows leave it out.

clone size: many
D gene: TRBD1
CDR3 length: 14
V gene: TRBV12-3/TRBV12-4
J gene: TRBJ2-3
CDR3 protein: CASSKTGAADTQYF
CDR3 DNA: TGTGCCAGCAGTAAGACAGGGGCAGCAGATACGCAGTATTTT

clone size: -
D gene: TRBD2
CDR3 length: 14
V gene: TRBV20-1
J gene: TRBJ2-1
CDR3 protein: CSNLGLAGRYEQFF
CDR3 DNA: TGCAGCAACCTGGGACTAGCGGGAAGGTATGAGCAGTTCTTC

clone size: -
D gene: TRBD2
CDR3 length: 14
V gene: TRBV7-9
J gene: TRBJ2-3
CDR3 protein: CASRPGLAQDTQYF
CDR3 DNA: TGTGCCAGCAGACCAGGACTAGCCCAAGATACGCAGTATTTT

clone size: -
D gene: -
CDR3 length: 15
V gene: TRBV6-5
J gene: TRBJ2-7
CDR3 protein: CASSYSAGVAYEQYF
CDR3 DNA: TGTGCCAGCAGTTACTCGGCAGGGGTAGCCTACGAGCAGTACTTC

clone size: -
D gene: TRBD2
CDR3 length: 14
V gene: TRBV28
J gene: TRBJ2-7
CDR3 protein: CASRKSGSSYEQYF
CDR3 DNA: TGTGCCAGCAGGAAAAGCGGGAGCTCCTACGAGCAGTACTTC

clone size: many
D gene: TRBD2
CDR3 length: 14
V gene: TRBV25-1
J gene: TRBJ2-1
CDR3 protein: CASTSTSGNNEQFF
CDR3 DNA: TGTGCCAGCACTTCGACTAGCGGAAACAATGAGCAGTTCTTC

clone size: -
D gene: TRBD1
CDR3 length: 15
V gene: TRBV12-3/TRBV12-4
J gene: TRBJ2-7
CDR3 protein: CASILTGTGVDEQYF
CDR3 DNA: TGTGCCAGCATTCTTACCGGGACAGGGGTGGATGAGCAGTACTTC

clone size: few
D gene: -
CDR3 length: 15
V gene: TRBV12-3/TRBV12-4
J gene: TRBJ1-1
CDR3 protein: CASSSPQRGNTEAFF
CDR3 DNA: TGTGCCAGCAGTTCCCCCCAGAGGGGGAACACTGAAGCTTTCTTT

clone size: -
D gene: -
CDR3 length: 14
V gene: TRBV28
J gene: TRBJ1-4
CDR3 protein: CASSFKGVKEKLFF
CDR3 DNA: TGTGCCAGCAGTTTTAAGGGGGTAAAGGAAAAACTGTTTTTT

clone size: many
D gene: -
CDR3 length: 15
V gene: TRBV10-3
J gene: TRBJ2-5
CDR3 protein: CAISERDYGQETQYF
CDR3 DNA: TGTGCCATCAGTGAGCGAGACTATGGTCAAGAGACCCAGTACTTC

clone size: -
D gene: TRBD1
CDR3 length: 17
V gene: TRBV11-2
J gene: TRBJ2-7
CDR3 protein: CASSSPGTGSLGYEQYF
CDR3 DNA: TGTGCCAGCAGCTCCCCTGGGACAGGGAGTCTCGGGTACGAGCAGTACTTC

clone size: -
D gene: -
CDR3 length: 13
V gene: TRBV6-2/TRBV6-3
J gene: TRBJ2-1
CDR3 protein: CASSYAGAHEQFF
CDR3 DNA: TGTGCCAGCAGTTACGCGGGGGCCCATGAGCAGTTCTTC

clone size: few
D gene: -
CDR3 length: 9
V gene: TRBV28
J gene: TRBJ1-1
CDR3 protein: CASSYPWGF
CDR3 DNA: TGTGCCAGCAGTTACCCCTGGGGCTTT

clone size: few
D gene: -
CDR3 length: 13
V gene: TRBV24-1
J gene: TRBJ2-1
CDR3 protein: CATSVEPYNEQFF
CDR3 DNA: TGTGCCACCAGTGTCGAACCGTACAATGAGCAGTTCTTC

clone size: -
D gene: TRBD2
CDR3 length: 15
V gene: TRBV7-2
J gene: TRBJ2-5
CDR3 protein: CASSLGSGSIKTQYF
CDR3 DNA: TGTGCCAGCAGCTTAGGTAGCGGGAGTATAAAGACCCAGTACTTC

clone size: few
D gene: TRBD1
CDR3 length: 13
V gene: TRBV7-2
J gene: TRBJ1-5
CDR3 protein: CASTQGAIEPQHF
CDR3 DNA: TGTGCCAGCACCCAGGGGGCGATCGAGCCCCAGCATTTT

clone size: many
D gene: -
CDR3 length: 12
V gene: TRBV28
J gene: TRBJ1-2
CDR3 protein: CASILTGYGYTF
CDR3 DNA: TGTGCCAGCATCCTAACGGGTTATGGCTACACCTTC

clone size: few
D gene: -
CDR3 length: 15
V gene: TRBV7-8
J gene: TRBJ2-1
CDR3 protein: CASSLALRVPIEQFF
CDR3 DNA: TGTGCCAGCAGCTTAGCGTTGCGGGTTCCTATTGAGCAGTTCTTC

clone size: -
D gene: -
CDR3 length: 13
V gene: TRBV10-3
J gene: TRBJ2-7
CDR3 protein: CAITQGEVYEQYF
CDR3 DNA: TGTGCCATCACTCAGGGGGAGGTCTACGAGCAGTACTTC

clone size: few
D gene: -
CDR3 length: 14
V gene: TRBV10-3
J gene: TRBJ2-3
CDR3 protein: CAISGWRDTDTQYF
CDR3 DNA: TGTGCCATCAGTGGTTGGCGGGACACAGATACGCAGTATTTT

clone size: few
D gene: -
CDR3 length: 15
V gene: TRBV10-1
J gene: TRBJ2-7
CDR3 protein: CASSEKMTGRYEQYF
CDR3 DNA: TGCGCCAGCAGTGAAAAGATGACAGGGAGGTACGAGCAGTACTTC

clone size: -
D gene: -
CDR3 length: 11
V gene: TRBV2
J gene: TRBJ2-2
CDR3 protein: CASCRTGELFF
CDR3 DNA: TGTGCCAGCTGCAGGACCGGGGAGCTGTTTTTT

clone size: -
D gene: TRBD2
CDR3 length: 16
V gene: TRBV20-1
J gene: TRBJ2-1
CDR3 protein: CSALLAGGPSYNEQFF
CDR3 DNA: TGCAGTGCTTTATTAGCGGGAGGGCCTTCCTACAATGAGCAGTTCTTC

clone size: once
D gene: TRBD1
CDR3 length: 16
V gene: TRBV7-2
J gene: TRBJ1-2
CDR3 protein: CASRLAAGQGALGYTF
CDR3 DNA: TGTGCCAGCAGATTGGCTGCCGGACAGGGGGCGCTTGGCTACACCTTC

clone size: -
D gene: TRBD2
CDR3 length: 12
V gene: TRBV12-3/TRBV12-4
J gene: TRBJ2-1
CDR3 protein: CASSQSKRDQFF
CDR3 DNA: TGTGCCAGCAGTCAGTCGAAGCGGGACCAGTTCTTC

clone size: few
D gene: -
CDR3 length: 14
V gene: TRBV3-1
J gene: TRBJ2-7
CDR3 protein: CASSQAGNRNEQYF
CDR3 DNA: TGTGCCAGCAGCCAAGCAGGGAATCGTAACGAGCAGTACTTC

clone size: few
D gene: -
CDR3 length: 13
V gene: TRBV28
J gene: TRBJ2-7
CDR3 protein: CASSSNREYEQYF
CDR3 DNA: TGTGCCAGCAGTTCTAACAGGGAGTACGAGCAGTACTTC

clone size: -
D gene: TRBD2
CDR3 length: 14
V gene: TRBV6-2/TRBV6-3
J gene: TRBJ2-1
CDR3 protein: CATTSGGSYNEQFF
CDR3 DNA: TGTGCCACCACTAGCGGGGGCTCCTACAATGAGCAGTTCTTC

clone size: many
D gene: TRBD1
CDR3 length: 14
V gene: TRBV24-1
J gene: TRBJ2-5
CDR3 protein: CATSGPTGVETQYF
CDR3 DNA: TGTGCCACCAGTGGTCCGACAGGGGTAGAGACCCAGTACTTC

clone size: -
D gene: -
CDR3 length: 13
V gene: TRBV18
J gene: TRBJ1-5
CDR3 protein: CASSPRGDQPQHF
CDR3 DNA: TGTGCCAGCTCACCGAGGGGAGATCAGCCCCAGCATTTT

clone size: -
D gene: TRBD2
CDR3 length: 16
V gene: TRBV5-1
J gene: TRBJ2-2
CDR3 protein: CASSFIAGANTGELFF
CDR3 DNA: TGCGCCAGCAGCTTTATAGCGGGAGCGAACACCGGGGAGCTGTTTTTT

clone size: -
D gene: -
CDR3 length: 12
V gene: TRBV7-2
J gene: TRBJ2-7
CDR3 protein: CASSPVLSEQYF
CDR3 DNA: TGTGCCAGCAGTCCAGTTCTATCCGAGCAGTACTTC

clone size: once
D gene: -
CDR3 length: 16
V gene: TRBV19
J gene: TRBJ2-7
CDR3 protein: CASSKRGGTGTYEQYF
CDR3 DNA: TGTGCCAGTAGTAAACGGGGCGGGACTGGGACCTACGAGCAGTACTTC

clone size: -
D gene: -
CDR3 length: 12
V gene: TRBV29-1
J gene: TRBJ2-3
CDR3 protein: CSVQLGTDTQYF
CDR3 DNA: TGCAGCGTTCAACTGGGCACAGATACGCAGTATTTT

clone size: few
D gene: TRBD1
CDR3 length: 15
V gene: TRBV20-1
J gene: TRBJ1-5
CDR3 protein: CSARRDRGRNQPQHF
CDR3 DNA: TGCAGTGCTAGGAGGGACAGGGGGCGAAATCAGCCCCAGCATTTT

clone size: few
D gene: TRBD2
CDR3 length: 15
V gene: TRBV7-8
J gene: TRBJ2-7
CDR3 protein: CASSPSGRTFYWQYF
CDR3 DNA: TGTGCCAGCAGCCCTAGCGGGAGAACCTTCTATTGGCAGTACTTC

clone size: medium-sized
D gene: -
CDR3 length: 17
V gene: TRBV5-1
J gene: TRBJ2-1
CDR3 protein: CASTTGAWTGSYNEQFF
CDR3 DNA: TGCGCCAGCACCACTGGGGCCTGGACTGGGTCCTACAATGAGCAGTTCTTC

clone size: -
D gene: TRBD2
CDR3 length: 14
V gene: TRBV20-1
J gene: TRBJ2-5
CDR3 protein: CSASPSGRWVTQYF
CDR3 DNA: TGCAGTGCTAGCCCTAGCGGGAGATGGGTGACCCAGTACTTC

clone size: few
D gene: -
CDR3 length: 14
V gene: TRBV7-2
J gene: TRBJ1-2
CDR3 protein: CASSLAGQPRGYTF
CDR3 DNA: TGTGCCAGCAGCTTAGCGGGACAACCTAGGGGCTACACCTTC

clone size: -
D gene: -
CDR3 length: 16
V gene: TRBV4-3
J gene: TRBJ1-2
CDR3 protein: CASSQAAGQGSAGYTF
CDR3 DNA: TGCGCCAGCAGCCAGGCGGCGGGTCAGGGTTCTGCTGGCTACACCTTC

clone size: many
D gene: TRBD1
CDR3 length: 12
V gene: TRBV7-6
J gene: TRBJ2-7
CDR3 protein: CASGTASYEQYF
CDR3 DNA: TGTGCCAGTGGGACAGCATCCTACGAGCAGTACTTC

clone size: few
D gene: -
CDR3 length: 15
V gene: TRBV24-1
J gene: TRBJ2-2
CDR3 protein: CATSAAGAFSGELFF
CDR3 DNA: TGTGCCACCAGTGCGGCAGGGGCTTTCTCCGGGGAGCTGTTTTTT

clone size: few
D gene: -
CDR3 length: 13
V gene: TRBV15
J gene: TRBJ1-2
CDR3 protein: CATSRDRVDGYTF
CDR3 DNA: TGTGCCACCAGCAGAGACAGGGTCGACGGCTACACCTTC

clone size: few
D gene: -
CDR3 length: 17
V gene: TRBV7-9
J gene: TRBJ2-2
CDR3 protein: CASSLAFTPANTGELFF
CDR3 DNA: TGTGCCAGCAGCTTAGCGTTCACCCCCGCGAACACCGGGGAGCTGTTTTTT

clone size: -
D gene: -
CDR3 length: 14
V gene: TRBV19
J gene: TRBJ2-7
CDR3 protein: CASSIGTAAYEQYF
CDR3 DNA: TGTGCCAGTAGTATTGGGACTGCCGCCTACGAGCAGTACTTC

clone size: -
D gene: -
CDR3 length: 14
V gene: TRBV27
J gene: TRBJ2-7
CDR3 protein: CASSRDPTVYEQYF
CDR3 DNA: TGTGCCAGCAGTAGGGACCCCACCGTCTACGAGCAGTACTTC